These 30 T cell receptor beta chains were all obtained from the same sample, sequenced in a study of shared clonotypes between healthy human individuals. The protocol was immunoSEQ multiplex PCR, while the TCRdb copy is restricted to in-frame clones and leaves out a portion. The table lists approximately 720,000 clones, roughly nine tenths of them singletons. CD8 cells regarded as naive lacked CD45RO, were positively chosen for CCR7, and omitted terminally differentiated effector memory CD45RA+ cells. The sample comprised naive CD8+ T cells sorted from blood. These receptors all come from a young man in good health.

The chain joins TRBV11-2 to TRBJ2-5; D gene unclear. The germline V gene encodes CDR1 SGHAT and CDR2 FQNNGV. The CDR3 is 13 amino acids. The V gene lost 5 bases and the J gene lost 5 bases, with 12 bases spanning the gap. CDR3 amino acids: CASSPLVGETQYF. CDR3 sequence (DNA): TGTGCCAGCAGCCCACTGGTGGGGGAGACCCAGTACTTC. Full variable domain (remainder filled in from reference TRBV11-2 and TRBJ2-5): EAGVAQSPRYKIIEKRQSVAFWCNPISGHATLYWYQQILGQGPKLLIQFQNNGVVDDSQLPKDRFSAERLKGVDSTLKIQPAKLEDSAVYLCASSPLVGETQYFGPGTRLLVL.

This rearrangement joins TRBV28 to TRBJ2-2, with 7 positions matching TRBD2. CDR1 and CDR2 from the germline V gene are MDHEN and SYDVKM. Losses at the gene ends were 3 bases for V and 3 bases for J; bases not matched to a gene: 7. This CDR3 comprises 16 residues. The CDR3 loop is CASSFGGSTYTGELFF. CDR3 DNA: TGTGCCAGCAGTTTTGGCGGGAGTACGTACACCGGGGAGCTGTTTTTT.

The CDR3 reads CASSLFSGNTGELFF. The CDR3 nucleotides read TGTGCCAGCAGTTTATTTAGCGGGAACACCGGGGAGCTGTTTTTT. J is TRBJ2-2 and V is TRBV27; tentative D call: TRBD2 (6 bases). This CDR3 has 15 residues. Trimming removed 1 base at V and 1 base at J, with 7 bases between. Germline V gene sequence: CDR1 MNHEY, CDR2 SMNVEV (reference sequence).

The chain uses TRBV2 and TRBJ1-2; tentatively, D is TRBD1 (5 bases). The germline CDR1 and CDR2 sequences are SNHLY and FYNNEI. The CDR3 is made up of 15 amino acids. The V end lost 3 bases, the J end lost 7 bases, and 18 bases lay between the germline ends. The CDR3 coding sequence is TGTGCCAGCAGTGACATACAGGTCATCCCATCTGGCTACACCTTC. Its translation is CASSDIQVIPSGYTF.

This rearrangement joins TRBV9 to TRBJ2-7, with D perhaps assigned TRBD1 or TRBD2 (5 bases each). Germline V gives CDR1 SGDLS, CDR2 YYNGEE. This CDR3 has 11 amino acids. The V end lost 7 bases, the J end lost 7 bases, and 12 bases lay between the germline ends. The CDR3 reads CASGTPDEQYF. The DNA of the CDR3 is TGTGCCAGCGGGACCCCTGATGAGCAGTACTTC.

The chain is built from TRBV7-8 and TRBJ1-5, with D maybe TRBD1 (6 bases). Trimming left V 5 bases short and J 0 bases short, with 23 bases between. CDR1 is SGHVS and CDR2 is FQNEAQ in the germline V gene. The CDR3 spans 19 residues. CDR3 residues: CASSQNGPGEEDSNQPQHF. The CDR3 DNA reads as TGTGCCAGCAGCCAAAACGGTCCAGGGGAGGAGGATAGCAATCAGCCCCAGCATTTT.

This chain links TRBV11-2 with TRBJ1-2; D is unresolved. Germline CDR1 reads SGHAT; CDR2 reads FQNNGV. The CDR3 covers 13 residues. Trimming removed 1 base from V and 7 bases from J, with 10 bases in between. The CDR3 region is CASSLVPWSGYTF. The CDR3, as DNA: TGTGCCAGCAGCTTAGTGCCGTGGAGTGGCTACACCTTC. The full variable domain, with the rest looked up from reference TRBV11-2 and TRBJ1-2, is EAGVAQSPRYKIIEKRQSVAFWCNPISGHATLYWYQQILGQGPKLLIQFQNNGVVDDSQLPKDRFSAERLKGVDSTLKIQPAKLEDSAVYLCASSLVPWSGYTFGSGTRLTVV.

Of note for this clone: An end of the junction does not agree with germline; a read error may underlie this. This chain's CDR3 is CASSEGGTGVPGELFF. Written as DNA, the CDR3 is TGTGCCAGCAGCGAAGGGGGGACAGGGGTACCCGGGGAGCTGTTTTTT. The chain uses TRBV2 and TRBJ2-2, with TRBD1 matching over 10 bases. Germline lookup yields CDR1 SNHLY and CDR2 FYNNEI. This CDR3 has 16 amino acids.

The chain couples TRBV11-3 to TRBJ2-1; 7 nucleotides align to TRBD2. V lost 4 bases and J lost 8; bases outside the gene matches: 14. Germline CDR1 and CDR2: SGHNT and YENEEA. The CDR3 contains 16 residues. CDR3 loop: CASSSPTSSAHYEQFF. In DNA form, the CDR3 reads TGTGCCAGCAGCTCGCCGACTAGCTCTGCTCATTATGAGCAGTTCTTC.

Worth noting for this clone: With a much larger clone just one base away, this may be a read error. The chain recombines TRBV7-2 with TRBJ2-7; the match to TRBD2 covers 11 bases. V shed 5 bases and J 4 bases; nucleotides not matched to a gene: 4. Per germline, CDR1 SGHTA and CDR2 FQGNSA. CDR3 size: 14 residues. This CDR3 reads CASSRLAGRYEQYF. As DNA, the CDR3 is TGTGCCAGCAGCCGACTAGCGGGAAGGTACGAGCAGTACTTC.

The V gene is TRBV7-3, the J gene TRBJ2-6; D is unresolved. CDR1 is SGHTA and CDR2 is FQGTGA in the germline V gene. V lost 1 base and J 4 bases, leaving 8 bases between the germline ends. The CDR3 totals 15 residues. DNA for the CDR3: TGTGCCAGCAGCTTAAGTCCTGACGGGGCCAACGTCCTGACTTTC. It yields the protein CASSLSPDGANVLTF.

V gene TRBV5-4 combines with J gene TRBJ2-1; TRBD2 matches at 10 bases. The length of the CDR3 is 16 residues. Trimming cost V 4 bases and J 0 bases; bases outside gene matches: 4. Germline CDR1 SGHNT, CDR2 YYREEE (reference sequence). The CDR3 DNA reads TGTGCCAGCAGCCGACTAGCGGGCAGCTCCTACAATGAGCAGTTCTTC. Amino acids: CASSRLAGSSYNEQFF.

The chain couples TRBV7-6 to TRBJ2-7, with 7 bases matching TRBD2. V shed 7 bases, J shed 3 bases, and the junction held 12 bases outside the gene matches. The CDR3 contains 15 residues. The germline V gene has CDR1 SGHVS and CDR2 FNYEAQ. The CDR3, as DNA: TGTGCCAGCACCCATCCCCTAGCGGACCGCTACGAGCAGTACTTC. This encodes CASTHPLADRYEQYF.

This clone was found a few times. The chain uses TRBV4-1 and TRBJ2-7; D is uncertain. Trimming took 3 bases from V and 0 from J, leaving 12 bases between them. Germline CDR1 and CDR2: MGHRA and YSYEKL. This CDR3 is built from 15 residues. In DNA form, the CDR3 reads TGCGCCAGCAGCCATAATCCTCCCCTCTCCTACGAGCAGTACTTC. It translates to CASSHNPPLSYEQYF.

V is TRBV7-2 and J is TRBJ2-5, with 7 bases aligning to TRBD2. The V gene's germline CDR1 is SGHTA and CDR2 FQGNSA. V was clipped by 0 bases and J by 3 bases; unmatched bases: 4. This CDR3 is built from 15 residues. The CDR3 DNA reads as TGTGCCAGCAGCTTAGCAGGCCTAGCGGAAGAGACCCAGTACTTC. This codes for CASSLAGLAEETQYF.

The chain links TRBV7-9 to TRBJ2-1, with 7 bases that match TRBD2. The V gene end was trimmed by 7 bases and the J gene end by 5 bases; junction bases not matched to a gene: 11. The length of the CDR3 is 15 residues. Germline loops: CDR1 SEHNR, CDR2 FQNEAQ (reference sequence). CDR3 region: CASILRGAGDNEQFF. CDR3 in DNA: TGTGCCAGCATCCTTAGGGGCGCGGGGGACAATGAGCAGTTCTTC.

The V call is TRBV2, the J call TRBJ2-1; D gene uncertain. The germline V gene encodes CDR1 SNHLY and CDR2 FYNNEI. The CDR3 spans 15 residues. The ends were cut back, 6 bases at V and 2 bases at J, with 14 bases in the middle. The CDR3 DNA sequence: TGTGCCAGCAGGGTCACCCAGGATGCCTACAATGAGCAGTTCTTC. Its protein product is CASRVTQDAYNEQFF.

The chain has TRBV19 and TRBJ2-1, with 12 bases matching TRBD2. Trimming at V came to 8 bases and at J to 5 bases, leaving 16 bases not matched to a gene. The CDR3 covers 18 residues. CDR1 is LNHDA, CDR2 SQIVND, per germline (reference sequence). CDR3 sequence (DNA): TGTGCCAGTTCCTCGGAGGGGCCGGGACTAGCGGGCAACAATGAGCAGTTCTTC. Residues: CASSSEGPGLAGNNEQFF.

The rearrangement uses TRBV14 and TRBJ1-2; D gene uncertain. This CDR3 region has 14 residues. V was trimmed by 0 bases and J by 5 bases, leaving 10 bases between them. CDR1 is SGHDN and CDR2 is FVKESK in the germline V gene. The CDR3 nucleotides read TGTGCCAGCAGCCAAGAAAGGTCGGGTTATGGCTACACCTTC. Translating it yields CASSQERSGYGYTF.

This clone was counted once. The chain recombines TRBV7-6 with TRBJ2-1, with D maybe TRBD2 (5 bases). V was clipped by 5 bases and J by 8 bases, with 16 bases between them. This CDR3 is 14 amino acids long. Germline V lookup: CDR1 SGHVS, CDR2 FNYEAQ. For the CDR3, the DNA is TGTGCCAGCAGCGCAGGACTGGGAGCATATGAGCAGTTCTTC. This codes for CASSAGLGAYEQFF. Based on the CDR3 plus reference TRBV7-6 and TRBJ2-1, the full variable domain is GAGVSQSPRYKVTKRGQDVALRCDPISGHVSLYWYRQALGQGPEFLTYFNYEAQQDKSGLPNDRFSAERPEGSISTLTIQRTEQRDSAMYRCASSAGLGAYEQFFGPGTRLTVL.

The rearrangement joins TRBV6-5 to TRBJ1-5; 9 nucleotides align to TRBD1. The CDR3 is made up of 15 amino acids. The germline gives CDR1 MNHEY, CDR2 SVGAGI. Trimming at V came to 5 bases and at J to 5 bases, leaving 7 bases not matched to a gene. CDR3 residues: CASSNGGQGYQPQHF. In DNA form, the CDR3 reads TGTGCCAGCAGTAACGGGGGACAGGGCTATCAGCCCCAGCATTTT.

This clone was seen a handful of times. The rearrangement uses TRBV6-4 and TRBJ1-2, with TRBD1 matching over 7 bases. With 0 bases clipped from V and 3 bases from J, the junction kept 7 bases outside the gene matches. CDR1 and CDR2 from the germline V gene are MRHNA and SNTAGT. The CDR3 runs to 16 residues. The CDR3 is CASSDSGGANDYGYTF. The CDR3 coding sequence is TGTGCCAGCAGTGACTCAGGGGGCGCGAACGACTATGGCTACACCTTC.

The chain carries TRBV4-1 and TRBJ2-1; D may be TRBD1 (5 bases). Between the trimmed V and J ends, which lost 1 base and 5 bases, there was a span of 9 bases. Germline V gene lookup returns CDR1 MGHRA and CDR2 YSYEKL. This CDR3 has 14 amino acids. The CDR3, as DNA: TGCGCCAGCAGCCAAGGACAGAGAGACAATGAGCAGTTCTTC. It yields the protein CASSQGQRDNEQFF.

This clone was picked up a small number of times. The rearrangement uses TRBV5-6 and TRBJ1-2; D is unresolved. The germline gives CDR1 SGHDT, CDR2 YYEEEE. This CDR3 has 14 amino acids. V gave up 0 bases and J gave up 2 bases, with 8 bases separating them. CDR3: CASSLEGSNYGYTF. Written as DNA, the CDR3 is TGTGCCAGCAGCTTGGAGGGATCCAACTATGGCTACACCTTC. Supplemented by reference TRBV5-6 and TRBJ1-2, the full variable domain reads DAGVTQSPTHLIKTRGQQVTLRCSPKSGHDTVSWYQQALGQGPQFIFQYYEEEERQRGNFPDRFSGHQFPNYSSELNVNALLLGDSALYLCASSLEGSNYGYTFGSGTRLTVV.

This sequence joins TRBV7-2 and TRBJ2-2, with a weak D call TRBD1 (5 bases). The V end was cut by 5 bases, the J end by 3 bases, with 16 bases between. Germline CDR1 SGHTA, CDR2 FQGNSA. CDR3 length: 16 residues. CDR3 sequence (DNA): TGTGCCAGCAGCCACCCCCCAGGGTGGGACACCGGGGAGCTGTTTTTT. This encodes CASSHPPGWDTGELFF.

The genes are TRBV28 and TRBJ2-7, with TRBD1 matching over 10 bases. Germline trimming cut 6 bases from V and 6 bases from J; bases unmatched to any gene: 17. From germline, CDR1 is MDHEN and CDR2 SYDVKM. The CDR3 has 17 residues. Here the CDR3 DNA reads TGTGCCAGCAGACGTGACAGGGGGCCGCCCTCGACCTCCGAGCAGTACTTC. Encoded protein: CASRRDRGPPSTSEQYF. Together with reference TRBV28 and TRBJ2-7, the CDR3 gives the full variable domain: DVKVTQSSRYLVKRTGEKVFLECVQDMDHENMFWYRQDPGLGLRLIYFSYDVKMKEKGDIPEGYSVSREKKERFSLILESASTNQTSMYLCASRRDRGPPSTSEQYFGPGTRLTVT.

The genes are TRBV28 and TRBJ2-1; possible D gene TRBD1, 5 bases. This CDR3 is built from 12 residues. CDR1 is MDHEN and CDR2 is SYDVKM in the germline V gene. Deletions cut 5 bases from V and 6 bases from J, with 8 bases between. The CDR3: CASSPGFNEQFF. DNA for the CDR3: TGTGCCAGCAGTCCAGGGTTCAATGAGCAGTTCTTC.

This sequence joins TRBV9 and TRBJ2-1; TRBD1 might be the D (6 bases). Trimming shortened V by 5 bases and J by 8 bases, and 23 bases separated the two germline ends. The CDR3 has 16 amino acids. Germline CDR1 and CDR2: SGDLS and YYNGEE. CDR3 sequence: CASSRQGLVASHEQFF. The CDR3 coding sequence is TGTGCCAGCAGTAGGCAGGGGCTAGTCGCGTCCCATGAGCAGTTCTTC.

DNA for the CDR3: TGTGCCAGCAGCTTGGAACTGTCGTACACTGAAGCTTTCTTT. This gives the protein CASSLELSYTEAFF. The V and J genes are TRBV13 and TRBJ1-1; D is undetermined. CDR1 is PRHDT and CDR2 is FYEKMQ in the germline V gene (reference sequence). This CDR3 has 14 amino acids. V dropped 3 bases and J dropped 3 bases, with 11 bases sitting between them.

This clone appeared once. The chain links TRBV5-6 to TRBJ2-1; 7 bases line up with TRBD1. Trimming cost V 6 bases and J 4 bases; bases outside gene matches: 4. Germline CDR1 and CDR2: SGHDT and YYEEEE. There are 13 residues in the CDR3. The CDR3 nucleotides read TGTGCCAGCAACCCGGGACAGTACAATGAGCAGTTCTTC. Translated, it gives CASNPGQYNEQFF.